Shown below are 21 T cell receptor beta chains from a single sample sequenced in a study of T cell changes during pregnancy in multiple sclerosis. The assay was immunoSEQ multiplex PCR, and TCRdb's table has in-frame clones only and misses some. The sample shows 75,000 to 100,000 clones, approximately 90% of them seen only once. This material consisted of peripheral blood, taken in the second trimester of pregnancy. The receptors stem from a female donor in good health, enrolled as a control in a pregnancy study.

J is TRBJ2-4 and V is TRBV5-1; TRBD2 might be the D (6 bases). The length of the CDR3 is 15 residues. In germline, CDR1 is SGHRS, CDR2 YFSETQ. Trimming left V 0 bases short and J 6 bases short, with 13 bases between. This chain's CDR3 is CASSLGGGDPNIQYF. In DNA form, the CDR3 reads TGCGCCAGCAGCTTGGGAGGAGGGGACCCAAACATTCAGTACTTC.

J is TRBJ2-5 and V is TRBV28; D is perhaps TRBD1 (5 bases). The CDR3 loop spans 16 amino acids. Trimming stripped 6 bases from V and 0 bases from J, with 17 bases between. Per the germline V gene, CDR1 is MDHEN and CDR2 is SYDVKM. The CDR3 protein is CASSHRPKGYQETQYF. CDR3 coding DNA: TGTGCCAGCAGCCACCGACCAAAGGGGTACCAAGAGACCCAGTACTTC.

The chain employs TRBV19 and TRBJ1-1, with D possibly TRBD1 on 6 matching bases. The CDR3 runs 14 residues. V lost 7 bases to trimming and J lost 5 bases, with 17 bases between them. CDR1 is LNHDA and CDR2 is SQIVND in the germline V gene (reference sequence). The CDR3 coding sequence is TGTGCCAGTACCCGTGCAGGGGCGCGGACTGAAGCTTTCTTT. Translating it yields CASTRAGARTEAFF.

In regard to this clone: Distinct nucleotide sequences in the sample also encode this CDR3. The CDR3 is CASSLEGGGPYNEQFF. Written as DNA, the CDR3 is TGCGCCAGCAGCTTGGAGGGCGGGGGACCTTACAATGAGCAGTTCTTC. The chain is built from TRBV5-1 and TRBJ2-1, with TRBD2 matching over 7 bases. The CDR3 covers 16 residues. The V and J ends lost 0 bases and 4 bases, in that order; junction bases with no gene match: 7. The germline V gene encodes CDR1 SGHRS and CDR2 YFSETQ.

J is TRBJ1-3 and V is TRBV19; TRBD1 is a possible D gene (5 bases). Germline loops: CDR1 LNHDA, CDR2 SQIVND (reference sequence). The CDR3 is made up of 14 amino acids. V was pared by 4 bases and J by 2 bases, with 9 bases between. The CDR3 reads CASSTGIAGNTIYF. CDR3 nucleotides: TGTGCCAGTAGTACAGGGATTGCTGGAAACACCATATATTTT.

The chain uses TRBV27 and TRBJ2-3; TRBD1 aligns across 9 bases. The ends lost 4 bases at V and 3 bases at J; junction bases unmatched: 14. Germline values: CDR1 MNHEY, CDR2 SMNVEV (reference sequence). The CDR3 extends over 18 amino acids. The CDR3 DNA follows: TGTGCCAGCAGTTCTATAGCGATTTTGGGACAGGGAACAGATACGCAGTATTTT. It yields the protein CASSSIAILGQGTDTQYF.

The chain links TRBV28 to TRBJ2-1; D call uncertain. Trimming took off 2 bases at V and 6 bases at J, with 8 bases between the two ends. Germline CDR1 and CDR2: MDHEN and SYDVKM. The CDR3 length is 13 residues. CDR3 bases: TGTGCCAGCAGTTTACTCCAGGTCAATGAGCAGTTCTTC. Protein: CASSLLQVNEQFF.

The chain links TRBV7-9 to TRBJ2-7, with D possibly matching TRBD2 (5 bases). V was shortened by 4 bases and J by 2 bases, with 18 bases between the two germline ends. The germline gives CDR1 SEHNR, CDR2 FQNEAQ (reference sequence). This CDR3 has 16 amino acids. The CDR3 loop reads CASSSASGIDAYEQYF. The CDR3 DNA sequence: TGTGCCAGCAGCTCCGCGTCGGGGATCGATGCCTACGAGCAGTACTTC.

The DNA for the CDR3 is TGCGCCAGCAGTCCTCAATCGGGACAGGGGTGGTCACCCCTCCACTTT. Its translation: CASSPQSGQGWSPLHF. The chain joins TRBV4-3 to TRBJ1-6; 10 nucleotides match TRBD1. CDR1 and CDR2 from the germline V gene are LGHNA and YSLEER. The CDR3 is 16 residues long. J was trimmed by 10 bases and V by 6 bases; bases with no gene match: 12.

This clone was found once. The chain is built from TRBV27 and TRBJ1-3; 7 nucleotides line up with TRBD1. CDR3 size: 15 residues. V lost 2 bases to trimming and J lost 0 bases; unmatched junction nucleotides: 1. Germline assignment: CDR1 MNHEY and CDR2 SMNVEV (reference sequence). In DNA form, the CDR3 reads TGTGCCAGCAGTTTAGACAGGGCCTCTGGAAACACCATATATTTT. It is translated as CASSLDRASGNTIYF.

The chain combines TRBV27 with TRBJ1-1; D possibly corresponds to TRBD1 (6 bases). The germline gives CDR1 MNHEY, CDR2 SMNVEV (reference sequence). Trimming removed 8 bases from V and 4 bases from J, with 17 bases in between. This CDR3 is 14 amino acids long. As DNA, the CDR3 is TGTGCCAGCTTCCTCCTCAGGGGCGGCACTGAAGCTTTCTTT. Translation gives CASFLLRGGTEAFF.

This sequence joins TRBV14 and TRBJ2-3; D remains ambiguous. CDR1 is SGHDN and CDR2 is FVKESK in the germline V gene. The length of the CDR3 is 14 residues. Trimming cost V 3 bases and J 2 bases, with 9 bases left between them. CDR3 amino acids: CASSQGPFTDTQYF. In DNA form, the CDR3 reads TGTGCCAGCAGCCAGGGCCCTTTCACAGATACGCAGTATTTT. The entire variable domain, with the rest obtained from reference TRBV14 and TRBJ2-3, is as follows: EAGVTQFPSHSVIEKGQTVTLRCDPISGHDNLYWYRRVMGKEIKFLLHFVKESKQDESGMPNNRFLAERTGGTYSTLKVQPAELEDSGVYFCASSQGPFTDTQYFGPGTRLTVL.

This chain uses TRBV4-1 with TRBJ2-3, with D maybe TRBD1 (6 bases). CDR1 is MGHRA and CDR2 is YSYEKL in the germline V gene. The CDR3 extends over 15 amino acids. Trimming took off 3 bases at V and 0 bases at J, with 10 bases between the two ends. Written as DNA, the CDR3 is TGCGCCAGCAGCCAGCAGGGGTATAGCACAGATACGCAGTATTTT. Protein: CASSQQGYSTDTQYF.

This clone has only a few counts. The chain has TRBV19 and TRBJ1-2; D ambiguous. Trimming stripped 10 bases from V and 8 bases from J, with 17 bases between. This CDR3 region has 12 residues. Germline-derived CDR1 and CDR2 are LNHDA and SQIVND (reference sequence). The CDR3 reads CATSPTSGGYTF. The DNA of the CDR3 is TGTGCCACATCCCCTACTTCGGGAGGCTACACCTTC.

CDR3 sequence (DNA): TGTGCCGGTAGCGGGAGCGATTACAATGAGCAGTTCTTC. It yields the protein CAGSGSDYNEQFF. V is TRBV2 and J is TRBJ2-1; 9 bases are shared with TRBD2. Germline trimming cut 11 bases from V and 4 bases from J; bases unmatched to any gene: 6. CDR1 and CDR2 from the germline V gene are SNHLY and FYNNEI. The CDR3 is made up of 13 amino acids.

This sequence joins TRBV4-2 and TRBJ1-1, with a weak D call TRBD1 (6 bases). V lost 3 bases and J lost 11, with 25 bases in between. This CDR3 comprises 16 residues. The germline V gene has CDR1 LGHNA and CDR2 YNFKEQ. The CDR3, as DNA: TGTGCCAGCAGCCAGAGCGTACCAATACAGGGACAAGGGGCTTTCTTT. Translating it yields CASSQSVPIQGQGAFF.

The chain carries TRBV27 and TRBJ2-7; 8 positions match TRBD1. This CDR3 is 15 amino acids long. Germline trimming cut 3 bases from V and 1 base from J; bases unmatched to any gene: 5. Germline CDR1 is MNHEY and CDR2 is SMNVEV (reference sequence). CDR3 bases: TGTGCCAGCAGTTTGACAGGGGACCTTTCCTACGAGCAGTACTTC. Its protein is CASSLTGDLSYEQYF.

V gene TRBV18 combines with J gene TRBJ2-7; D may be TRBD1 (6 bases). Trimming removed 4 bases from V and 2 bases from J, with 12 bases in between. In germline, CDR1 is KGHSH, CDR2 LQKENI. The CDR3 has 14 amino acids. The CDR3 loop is CASSHRDTAYEQYF. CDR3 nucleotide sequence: TGTGCCAGCTCACACCGGGACACGGCCTACGAGCAGTACTTC.

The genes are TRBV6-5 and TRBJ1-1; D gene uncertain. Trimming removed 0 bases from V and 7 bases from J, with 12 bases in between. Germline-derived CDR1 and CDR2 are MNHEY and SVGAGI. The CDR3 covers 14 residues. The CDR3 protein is CASSYSTEAREAFF. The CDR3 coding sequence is TGTGCCAGCAGTTACTCAACAGAAGCCCGTGAAGCTTTCTTT.

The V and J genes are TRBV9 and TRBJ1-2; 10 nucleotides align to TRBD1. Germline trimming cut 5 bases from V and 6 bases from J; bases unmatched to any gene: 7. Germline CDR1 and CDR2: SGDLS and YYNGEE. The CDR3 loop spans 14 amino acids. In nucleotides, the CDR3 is TGTGCCAGCAGGGGCTTCGGGACAGGGGATGGCTACACCTTC. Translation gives CASRGFGTGDGYTF.

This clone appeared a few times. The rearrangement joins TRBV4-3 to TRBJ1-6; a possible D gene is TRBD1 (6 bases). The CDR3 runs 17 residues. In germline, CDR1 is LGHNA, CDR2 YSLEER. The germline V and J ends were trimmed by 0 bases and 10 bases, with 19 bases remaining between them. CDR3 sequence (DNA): TGCGCCAGCAGCCAAGAGCCGGCCAGGGGAGTTCAATCACCCCTCCACTTT. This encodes CASSQEPARGVQSPLHF.